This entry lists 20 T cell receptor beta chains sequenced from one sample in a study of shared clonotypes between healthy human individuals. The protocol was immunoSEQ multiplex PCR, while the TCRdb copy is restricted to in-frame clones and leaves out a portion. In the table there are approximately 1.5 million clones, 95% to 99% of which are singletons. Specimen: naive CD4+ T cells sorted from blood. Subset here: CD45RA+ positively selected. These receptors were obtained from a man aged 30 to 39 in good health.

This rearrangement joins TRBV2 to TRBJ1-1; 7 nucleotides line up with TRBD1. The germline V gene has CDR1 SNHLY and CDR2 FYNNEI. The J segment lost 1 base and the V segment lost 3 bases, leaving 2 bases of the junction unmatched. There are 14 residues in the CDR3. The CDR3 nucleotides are TGTGCCAGCAGTGATACAGGGGCGAACACTGAAGCTTTCTTT. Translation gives CASSDTGANTEAFF.

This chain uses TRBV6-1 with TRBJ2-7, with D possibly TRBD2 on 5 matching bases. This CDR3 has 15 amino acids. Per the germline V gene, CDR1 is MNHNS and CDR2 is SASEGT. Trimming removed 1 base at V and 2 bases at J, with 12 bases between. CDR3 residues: CASSEVLDWTYEQYF. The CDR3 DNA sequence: TGTGCCAGCAGTGAAGTGCTGGACTGGACCTACGAGCAGTACTTC.

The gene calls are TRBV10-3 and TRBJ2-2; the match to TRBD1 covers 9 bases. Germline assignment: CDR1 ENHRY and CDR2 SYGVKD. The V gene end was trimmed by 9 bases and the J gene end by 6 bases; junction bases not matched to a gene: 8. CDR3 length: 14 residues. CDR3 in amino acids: CAIEKDRGSGELFF. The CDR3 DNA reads TGTGCCATTGAGAAAGACAGGGGGTCCGGGGAGCTGTTTTTT.

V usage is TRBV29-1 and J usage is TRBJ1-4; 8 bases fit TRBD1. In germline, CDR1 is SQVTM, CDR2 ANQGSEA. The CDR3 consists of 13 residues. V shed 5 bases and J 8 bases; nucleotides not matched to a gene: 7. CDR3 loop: CSVLTGEGEKLFF. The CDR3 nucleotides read TGCAGCGTTTTGACAGGGGAAGGCGAAAAACTGTTTTTT.

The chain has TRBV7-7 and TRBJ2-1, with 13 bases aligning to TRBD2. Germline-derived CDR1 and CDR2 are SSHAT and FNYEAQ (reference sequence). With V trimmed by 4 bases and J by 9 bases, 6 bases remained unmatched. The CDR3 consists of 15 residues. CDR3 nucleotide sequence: TGTGCCAGCAGCTCCACTAGCGGGAGGGATTCTGAGCAGTTCTTC. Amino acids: CASSSTSGRDSEQFF.

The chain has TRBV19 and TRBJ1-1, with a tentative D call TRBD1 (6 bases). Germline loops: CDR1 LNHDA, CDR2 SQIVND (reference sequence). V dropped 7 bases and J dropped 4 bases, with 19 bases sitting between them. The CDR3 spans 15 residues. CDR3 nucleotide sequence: TGTGCCAGTACTCCCATGGTGTCGGGGGCCACTGAAGCTTTCTTT. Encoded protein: CASTPMVSGATEAFF.

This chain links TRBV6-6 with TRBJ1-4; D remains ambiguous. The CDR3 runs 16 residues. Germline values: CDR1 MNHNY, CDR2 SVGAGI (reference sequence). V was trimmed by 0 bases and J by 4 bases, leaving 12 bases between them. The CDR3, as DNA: TGTGCCAGCAGTTACTCGATAACCGAAGATAATGAAAAACTGTTTTTT. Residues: CASSYSITEDNEKLFF.

The CDR3 reads CASSQEKGTGVYTGELFF. In DNA form, the CDR3 reads TGCGCCAGCAGCCAAGAGAAGGGGACAGGGGTGTACACCGGGGAGCTGTTTTTT. V is TRBV4-1 and J is TRBJ2-2, with 10 bases aligning to TRBD1. Germline V gene data show CDR1 as MGHRA and CDR2 as YSYEKL. The CDR3 loop spans 18 amino acids. With V trimmed by 0 bases and J by 3 bases, 7 bases remained unmatched.

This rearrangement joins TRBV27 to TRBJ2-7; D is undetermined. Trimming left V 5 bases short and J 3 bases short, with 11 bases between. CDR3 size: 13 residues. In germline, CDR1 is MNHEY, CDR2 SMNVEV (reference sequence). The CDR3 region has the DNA TGTGCCAGCAGTCGCCACGCAAGCTACGAGCAGTACTTC. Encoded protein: CASSRHASYEQYF.

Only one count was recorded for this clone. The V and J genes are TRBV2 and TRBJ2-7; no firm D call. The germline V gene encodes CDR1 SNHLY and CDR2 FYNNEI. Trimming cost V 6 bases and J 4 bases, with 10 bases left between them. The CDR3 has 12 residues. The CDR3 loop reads CASRWESYEQYF. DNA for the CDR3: TGTGCCAGCAGATGGGAATCTTACGAGCAGTACTTC.

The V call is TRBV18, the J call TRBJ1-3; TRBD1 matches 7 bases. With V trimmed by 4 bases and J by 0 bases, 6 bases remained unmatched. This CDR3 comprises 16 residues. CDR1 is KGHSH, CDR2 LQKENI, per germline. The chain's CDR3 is CASSLRDSTSGNTIYF. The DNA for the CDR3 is TGTGCCAGCTCACTAAGGGACAGCACCTCTGGAAACACCATATATTTT. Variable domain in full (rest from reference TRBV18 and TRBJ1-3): NAGVMQNPRHLVRRRGQEARLRCSPMKGHSHVYWYRQLPEEGLKFMVYLQKENIIDESGMPKERFSAEFPKEGPSILRIQQVVRGDSAAYFCASSLRDSTSGNTIYFGEGSWLTVV.

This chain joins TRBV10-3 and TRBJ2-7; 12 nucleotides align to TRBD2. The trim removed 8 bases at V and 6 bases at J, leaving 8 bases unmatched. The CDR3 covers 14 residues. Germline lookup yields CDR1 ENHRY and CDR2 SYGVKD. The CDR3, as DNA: TGTGCCATCCAGACTAGCGGGAGTTGGGGCGAGCAGTACTTC. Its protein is CAIQTSGSWGEQYF.

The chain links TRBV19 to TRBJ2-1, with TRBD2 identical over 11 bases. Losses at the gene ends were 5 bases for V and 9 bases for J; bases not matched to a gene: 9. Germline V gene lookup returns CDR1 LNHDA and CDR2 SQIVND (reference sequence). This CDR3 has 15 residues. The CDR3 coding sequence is TGTGCCAGTAGTGCGGGGGTACTAGCGGGGGTTGAGCAGTTCTTC. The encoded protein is CASSAGVLAGVEQFF.

CDR3 amino acids: CASRSGYSSYEQYF. DNA for the CDR3: TGTGCCAGCAGGTCAGGGTATAGCTCCTACGAGCAGTACTTC. V is TRBV11-2 and J is TRBJ2-7; perhaps TRBD1 as D (5 bases). V lost 6 bases and J 0 bases, leaving 12 bases between the germline ends. Germline CDR1 and CDR2: SGHAT and FQNNGV. The CDR3 totals 14 residues.

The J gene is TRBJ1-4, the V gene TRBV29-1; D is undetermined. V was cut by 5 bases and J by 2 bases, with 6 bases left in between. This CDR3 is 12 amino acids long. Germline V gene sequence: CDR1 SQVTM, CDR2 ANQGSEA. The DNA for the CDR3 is TGCAGCGTTAGCCGGACTAATGAAAAACTGTTTTTT. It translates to CSVSRTNEKLFF.

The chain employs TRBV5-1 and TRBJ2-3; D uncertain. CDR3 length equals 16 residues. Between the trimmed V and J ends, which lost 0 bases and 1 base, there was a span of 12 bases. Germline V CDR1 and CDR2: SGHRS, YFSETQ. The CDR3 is CASSLDPVGGTDTQYF. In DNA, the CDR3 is TGCGCCAGCAGCTTGGATCCGGTTGGGGGCACAGATACGCAGTATTTT.

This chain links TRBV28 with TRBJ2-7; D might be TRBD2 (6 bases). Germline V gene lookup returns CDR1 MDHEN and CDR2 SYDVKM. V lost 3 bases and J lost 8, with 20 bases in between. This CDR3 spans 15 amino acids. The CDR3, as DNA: TGTGCCAGCAGTTTTCGGGCGGGGCGGATAATCAAGCAGTACTTC. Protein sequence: CASSFRAGRIIKQYF.

The CDR3 spells CASRPPGANVLTF. In nucleotides, the CDR3 is TGTGCCAGCAGACCCCCTGGGGCCAACGTCCTGACTTTC. The V gene is TRBV9, the J gene TRBJ2-6; no clear D gene. CDR3 length: 13 amino acids. Per germline, CDR1 SGDLS and CDR2 YYNGEE. V lost 5 bases to trimming and J lost 2 bases, with 5 bases between them.

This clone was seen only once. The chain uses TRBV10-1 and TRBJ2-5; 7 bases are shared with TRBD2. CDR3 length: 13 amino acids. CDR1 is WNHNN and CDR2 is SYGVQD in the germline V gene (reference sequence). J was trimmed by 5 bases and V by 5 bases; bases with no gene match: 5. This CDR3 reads CASSRGVGETQYF. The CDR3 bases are TGCGCCAGCAGTCGGGGGGTAGGGGAGACCCAGTACTTC.

CDR3 sequence reads: CASSLEVPSGTYNEQFF. CDR3 DNA sequence: TGTGCCAGCAGCTTAGAGGTGCCTAGCGGAACCTACAATGAGCAGTTCTTC. The chain combines TRBV7-6 with TRBJ2-1, with 7 bases aligning to TRBD2. The length of the CDR3 is 17 residues. Germline CDR1 reads SGHVS; CDR2 reads FNYEAQ. J was trimmed by 2 bases and V by 1 base; bases with no gene match: 8.